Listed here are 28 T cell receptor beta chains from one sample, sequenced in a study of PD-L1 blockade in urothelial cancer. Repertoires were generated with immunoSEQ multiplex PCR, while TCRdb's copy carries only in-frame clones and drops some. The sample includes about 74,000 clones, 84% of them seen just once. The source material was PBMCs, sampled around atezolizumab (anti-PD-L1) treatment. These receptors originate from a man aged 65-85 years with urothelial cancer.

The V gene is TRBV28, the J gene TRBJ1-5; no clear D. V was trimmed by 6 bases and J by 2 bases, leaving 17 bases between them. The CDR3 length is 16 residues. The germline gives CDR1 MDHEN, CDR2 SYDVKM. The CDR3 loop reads CASSVGSAWGNQPQHF. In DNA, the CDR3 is TGTGCCAGCAGCGTCGGGTCAGCATGGGGCAATCAGCCCCAGCATTTT.

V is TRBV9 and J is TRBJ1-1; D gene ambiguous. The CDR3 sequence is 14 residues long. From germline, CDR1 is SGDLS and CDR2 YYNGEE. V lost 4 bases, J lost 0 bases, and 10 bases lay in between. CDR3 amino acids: CASSPALMNTEAFF. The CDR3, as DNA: TGTGCCAGCAGCCCTGCGCTCATGAACACTGAAGCTTTCTTT.

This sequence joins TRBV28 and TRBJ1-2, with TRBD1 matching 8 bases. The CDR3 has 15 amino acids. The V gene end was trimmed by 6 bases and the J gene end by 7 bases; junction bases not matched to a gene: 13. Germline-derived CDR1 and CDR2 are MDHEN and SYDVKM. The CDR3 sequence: CASRTPTGGGVGYTF. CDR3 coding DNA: TGTGCCAGCAGAACCCCCACAGGGGGTGGGGTTGGCTACACCTTC.

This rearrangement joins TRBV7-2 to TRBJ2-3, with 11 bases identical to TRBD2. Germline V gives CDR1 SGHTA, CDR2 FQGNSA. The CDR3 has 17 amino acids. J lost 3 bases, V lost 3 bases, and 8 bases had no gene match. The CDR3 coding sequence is TGTGCCAGCAGCTTTAGTAGCGGGAGGGGACGAACAGATACGCAGTATTTT. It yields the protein CASSFSSGRGRTDTQYF.

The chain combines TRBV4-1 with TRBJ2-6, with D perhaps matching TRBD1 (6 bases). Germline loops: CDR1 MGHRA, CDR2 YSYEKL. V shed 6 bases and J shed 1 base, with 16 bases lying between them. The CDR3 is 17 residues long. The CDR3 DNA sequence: TGCGCCAGCAGTCGGGACATCCAACTATCTGGGGCCAACGTCCTGACTTTC. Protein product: CASSRDIQLSGANVLTF.

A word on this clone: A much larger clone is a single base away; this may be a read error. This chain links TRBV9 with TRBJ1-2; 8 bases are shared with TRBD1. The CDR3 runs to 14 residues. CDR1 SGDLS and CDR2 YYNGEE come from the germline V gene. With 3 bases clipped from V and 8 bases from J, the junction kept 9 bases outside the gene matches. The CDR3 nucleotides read TGTGCCAGCAGCGCCACAGACAGGGGCGAGGGCTACACCTTC. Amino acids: CASSATDRGEGYTF.

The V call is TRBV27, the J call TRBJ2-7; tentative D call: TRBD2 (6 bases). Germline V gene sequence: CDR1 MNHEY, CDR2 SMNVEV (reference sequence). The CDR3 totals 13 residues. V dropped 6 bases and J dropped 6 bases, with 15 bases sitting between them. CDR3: CASSSAAGSEQYF. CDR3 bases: TGTGCCAGCAGCTCCGCAGCGGGCTCCGAGCAGTACTTC.

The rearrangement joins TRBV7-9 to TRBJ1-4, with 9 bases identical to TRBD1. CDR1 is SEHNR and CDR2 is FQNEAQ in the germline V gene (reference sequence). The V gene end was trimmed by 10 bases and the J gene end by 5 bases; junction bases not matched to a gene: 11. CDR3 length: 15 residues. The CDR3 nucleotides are TGTGCCACCACCCGCCGGGACAGGGAGAATGAAAAACTGTTTTTT. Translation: CATTRRDRENEKLFF.

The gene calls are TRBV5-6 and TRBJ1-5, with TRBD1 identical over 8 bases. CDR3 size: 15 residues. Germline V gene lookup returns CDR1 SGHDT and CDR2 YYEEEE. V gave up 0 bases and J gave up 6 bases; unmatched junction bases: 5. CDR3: CASSLGQGMGQPQHF. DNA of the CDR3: TGTGCCAGCAGCTTGGGACAGGGGATGGGTCAGCCCCAGCATTTT. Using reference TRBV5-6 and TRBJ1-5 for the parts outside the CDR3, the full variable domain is DAGVTQSPTHLIKTRGQQVTLRCSPKSGHDTVSWYQQALGQGPQFIFQYYEEEERQRGNFPDRFSGHQFPNYSSELNVNALLLGDSALYLCASSLGQGMGQPQHFGDGTRLSIL.

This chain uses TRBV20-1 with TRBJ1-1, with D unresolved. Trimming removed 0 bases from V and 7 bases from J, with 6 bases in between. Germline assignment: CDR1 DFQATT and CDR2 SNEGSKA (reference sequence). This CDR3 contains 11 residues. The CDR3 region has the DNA TGCAGTGCTAGAGACCCTAGTGAAGCTTTCTTT. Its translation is CSARDPSEAFF.

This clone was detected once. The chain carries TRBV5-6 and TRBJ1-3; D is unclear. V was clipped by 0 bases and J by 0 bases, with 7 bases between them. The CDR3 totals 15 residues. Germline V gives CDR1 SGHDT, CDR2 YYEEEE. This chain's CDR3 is CASSLGPLSGNTIYF. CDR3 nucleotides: TGTGCCAGCAGCTTGGGGCCTCTCTCTGGAAACACCATATATTTT. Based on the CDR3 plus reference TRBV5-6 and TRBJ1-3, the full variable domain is DAGVTQSPTHLIKTRGQQVTLRCSPKSGHDTVSWYQQALGQGPQFIFQYYEEEERQRGNFPDRFSGHQFPNYSSELNVNALLLGDSALYLCASSLGPLSGNTIYFGEGSWLTVV.

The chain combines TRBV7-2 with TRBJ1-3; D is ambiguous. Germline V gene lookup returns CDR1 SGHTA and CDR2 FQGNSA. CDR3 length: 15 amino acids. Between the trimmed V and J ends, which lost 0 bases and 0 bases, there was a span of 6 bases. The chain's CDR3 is CASSLAQYSGNTIYF. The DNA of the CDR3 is TGTGCCAGCAGCTTAGCACAGTACTCTGGAAACACCATATATTTT. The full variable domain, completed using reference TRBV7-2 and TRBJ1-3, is GAGVSQSPSNKVTEKGKDVELRCDPISGHTALYWYRQSLGQGLEFLIYFQGNSAPDKSGLPSDRFSAERTGGSVSTLTIQRTQQEDSAVYLCASSLAQYSGNTIYFGEGSWLTVV.

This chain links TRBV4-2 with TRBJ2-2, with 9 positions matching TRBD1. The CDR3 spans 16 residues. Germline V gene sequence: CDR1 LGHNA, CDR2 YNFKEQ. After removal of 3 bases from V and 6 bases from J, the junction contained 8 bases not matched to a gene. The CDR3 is CASSHDRGSDSGELFF. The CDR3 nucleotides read TGTGCCAGCAGCCACGACAGGGGGTCGGACTCCGGGGAGCTGTTTTTT.

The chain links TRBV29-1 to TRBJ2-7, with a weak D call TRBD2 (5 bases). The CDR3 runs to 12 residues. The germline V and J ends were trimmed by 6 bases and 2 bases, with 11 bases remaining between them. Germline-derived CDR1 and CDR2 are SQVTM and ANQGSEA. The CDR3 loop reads CSVGVGAYEQYF. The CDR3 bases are TGCAGCGTGGGAGTGGGAGCCTACGAGCAGTACTTC.

CDR3 loop: CASSLSTGDRETQYF. The DNA for the CDR3 is TGTGCCAGCAGTTTGTCGACAGGGGACCGGGAGACCCAGTACTTC. This rearrangement joins TRBV6-5 to TRBJ2-5; TRBD1 matches at 8 bases. Per germline, CDR1 MNHEY and CDR2 SVGAGI. The CDR3 loop spans 15 amino acids. Unmatched junction bases numbered 9, after V lost 4 bases and J lost 5 bases.

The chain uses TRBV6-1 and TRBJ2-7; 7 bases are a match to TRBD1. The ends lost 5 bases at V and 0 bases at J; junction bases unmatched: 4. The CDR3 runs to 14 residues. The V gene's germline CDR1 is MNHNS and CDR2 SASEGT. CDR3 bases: TGTGCCAGCAGTACAGGGGTGGGCTCCTACGAGCAGTACTTC. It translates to CASSTGVGSYEQYF.

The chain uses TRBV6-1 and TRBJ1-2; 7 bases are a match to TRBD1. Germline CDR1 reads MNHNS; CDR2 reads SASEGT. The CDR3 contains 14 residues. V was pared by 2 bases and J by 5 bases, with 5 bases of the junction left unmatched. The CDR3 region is CASSERGRGYGYTF. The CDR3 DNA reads TGTGCCAGCAGTGAAAGGGGGCGAGGTTATGGCTACACCTTC.

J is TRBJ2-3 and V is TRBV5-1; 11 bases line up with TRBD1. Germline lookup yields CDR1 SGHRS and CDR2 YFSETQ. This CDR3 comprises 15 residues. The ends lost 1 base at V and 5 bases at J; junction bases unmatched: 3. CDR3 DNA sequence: TGCGCCAGCAGCTTGTGGGGGACAGGGGGAGATACGCAGTATTTT. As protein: CASSLWGTGGDTQYF. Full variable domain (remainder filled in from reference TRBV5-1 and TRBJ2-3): KAGVTQTPRYLIKTRGQQVTLSCSPISGHRSVSWYQQTPGQGLQFLFEYFSETQRNKGNFPGRFSGRQFSNSRSEMNVSTLELGDSALYLCASSLWGTGGDTQYFGPGTRLTVL.

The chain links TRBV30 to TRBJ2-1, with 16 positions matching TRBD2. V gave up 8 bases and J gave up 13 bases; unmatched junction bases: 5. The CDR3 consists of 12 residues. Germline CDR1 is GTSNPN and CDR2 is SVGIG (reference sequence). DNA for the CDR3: TGTGCCGGGACTAGCGGGAGGGCCGGCCAGTTCTTC. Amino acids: CAGTSGRAGQFF.

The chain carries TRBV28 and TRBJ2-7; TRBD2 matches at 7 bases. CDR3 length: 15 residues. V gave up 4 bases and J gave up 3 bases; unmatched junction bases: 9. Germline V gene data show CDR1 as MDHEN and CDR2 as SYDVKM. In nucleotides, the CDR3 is TGTGCCAGCAGTTCTCTAGCGGCGGGGAACTACGAGCAGTACTTC. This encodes CASSSLAAGNYEQYF.

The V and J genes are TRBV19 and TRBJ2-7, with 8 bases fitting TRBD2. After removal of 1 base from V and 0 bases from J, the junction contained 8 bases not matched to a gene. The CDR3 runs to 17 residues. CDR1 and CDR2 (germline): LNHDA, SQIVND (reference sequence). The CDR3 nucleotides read TGTGCCAGTAGTATAGCGGGGGGGGCTTCCAGCTCCTACGAGCAGTACTTC. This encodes CASSIAGGASSSYEQYF. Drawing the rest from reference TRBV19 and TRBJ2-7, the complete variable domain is DGGITQSPKYLFRKEGQNVTLSCEQNLNHDAMYWYRQDPGQGLRLIYYSQIVNDFQKGDIAEGYSVSREKKESFPLTVTSAQKNPTAFYLCASSIAGGASSSYEQYFGPGTRLTVT.

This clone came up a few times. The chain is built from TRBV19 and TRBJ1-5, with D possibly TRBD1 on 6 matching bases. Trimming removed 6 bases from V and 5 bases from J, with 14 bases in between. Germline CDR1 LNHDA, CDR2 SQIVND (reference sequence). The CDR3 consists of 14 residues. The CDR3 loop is CASRAGQQYQPQHF. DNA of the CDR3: TGTGCCAGTAGGGCAGGACAGCAATATCAGCCCCAGCATTTT.

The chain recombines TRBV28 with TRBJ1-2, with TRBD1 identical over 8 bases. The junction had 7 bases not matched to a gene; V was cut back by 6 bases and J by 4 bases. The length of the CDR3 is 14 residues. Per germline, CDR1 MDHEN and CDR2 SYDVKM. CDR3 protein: CASSPGQGGYGYTF. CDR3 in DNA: TGTGCCAGCAGCCCCGGACAGGGAGGCTATGGCTACACCTTC.

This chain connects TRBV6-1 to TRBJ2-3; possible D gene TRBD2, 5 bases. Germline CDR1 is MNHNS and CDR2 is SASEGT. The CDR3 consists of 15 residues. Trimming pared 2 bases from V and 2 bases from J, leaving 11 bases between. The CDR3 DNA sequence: TGTGCCAGCAGTGAATTGGATGGACTCACAGATACGCAGTATTTT. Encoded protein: CASSELDGLTDTQYF.

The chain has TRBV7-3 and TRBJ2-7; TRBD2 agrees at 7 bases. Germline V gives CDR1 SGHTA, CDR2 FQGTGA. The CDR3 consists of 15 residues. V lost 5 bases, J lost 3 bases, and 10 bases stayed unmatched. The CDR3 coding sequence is TGTGCCAGCAGCCCTGGCGGGAGCCCCAACTACGAGCAGTACTTC. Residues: CASSPGGSPNYEQYF. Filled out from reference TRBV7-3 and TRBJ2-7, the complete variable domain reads GAGVSQTPSNKVTEKGKYVELRCDPISGHTALYWYRQSLGQGPEFLIYFQGTGAADDSGLPNDRFFAVRPEGSVSTLKIQRTERGDSAVYLCASSPGGSPNYEQYFGPGTRLTVT.

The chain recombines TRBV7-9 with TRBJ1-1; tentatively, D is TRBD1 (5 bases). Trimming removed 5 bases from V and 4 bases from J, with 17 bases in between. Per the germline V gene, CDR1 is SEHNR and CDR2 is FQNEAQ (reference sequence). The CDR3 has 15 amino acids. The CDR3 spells CASSTNPQGTTEAFF. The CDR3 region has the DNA TGTGCCAGCAGCACGAACCCCCAGGGCACCACTGAAGCTTTCTTT.

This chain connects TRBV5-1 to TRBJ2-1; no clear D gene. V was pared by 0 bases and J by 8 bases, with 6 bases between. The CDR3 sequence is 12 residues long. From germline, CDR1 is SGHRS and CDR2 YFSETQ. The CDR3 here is CASSLGGHEQFF. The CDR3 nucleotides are TGCGCCAGCAGCTTGGGCGGCCATGAGCAGTTCTTC.

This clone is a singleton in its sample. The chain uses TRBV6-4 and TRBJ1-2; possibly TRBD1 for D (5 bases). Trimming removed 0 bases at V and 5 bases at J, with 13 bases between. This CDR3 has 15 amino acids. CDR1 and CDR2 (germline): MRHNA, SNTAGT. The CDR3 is CASSDSGGNGYGYTF. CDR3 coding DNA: TGTGCCAGCAGTGACTCCGGGGGGAACGGGTATGGCTACACCTTC.